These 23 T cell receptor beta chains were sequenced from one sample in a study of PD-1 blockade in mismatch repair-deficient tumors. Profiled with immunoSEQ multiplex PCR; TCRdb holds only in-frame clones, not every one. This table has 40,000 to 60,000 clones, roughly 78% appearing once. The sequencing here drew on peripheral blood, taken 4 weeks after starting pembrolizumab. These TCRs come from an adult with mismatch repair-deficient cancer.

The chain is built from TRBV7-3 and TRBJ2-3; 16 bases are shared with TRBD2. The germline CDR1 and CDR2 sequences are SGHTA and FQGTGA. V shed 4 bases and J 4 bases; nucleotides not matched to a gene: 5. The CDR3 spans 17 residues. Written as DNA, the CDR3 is TGTGCCAGCAGCTCGGGACTAGCGGGAGGGCAAGCAGATACGCAGTATTTT. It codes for CASSSGLAGGQADTQYF.

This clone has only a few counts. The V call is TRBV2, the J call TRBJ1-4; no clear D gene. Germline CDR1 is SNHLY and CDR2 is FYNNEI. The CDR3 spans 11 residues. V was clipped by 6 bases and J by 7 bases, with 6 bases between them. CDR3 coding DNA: TGTGCCAGCAGATTCGCTGAAAAACTGTTTTTT. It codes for CASRFAEKLFF.

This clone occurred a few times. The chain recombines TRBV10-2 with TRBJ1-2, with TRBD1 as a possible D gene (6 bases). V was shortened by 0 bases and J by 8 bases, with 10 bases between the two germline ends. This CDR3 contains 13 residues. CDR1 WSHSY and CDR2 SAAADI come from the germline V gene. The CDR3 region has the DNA TGCGCCAGCAGTGAGTCGAGGGGGTTAGGCTACACCTTC. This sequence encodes CASSESRGLGYTF.

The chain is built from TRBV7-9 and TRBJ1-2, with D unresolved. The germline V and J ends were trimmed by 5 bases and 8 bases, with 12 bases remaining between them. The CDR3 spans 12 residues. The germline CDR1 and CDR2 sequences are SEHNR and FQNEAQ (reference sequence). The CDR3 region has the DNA TGTGCCAGCAGCCCAAACGAAGGGGGCTACACCTTC. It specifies CASSPNEGGYTF.

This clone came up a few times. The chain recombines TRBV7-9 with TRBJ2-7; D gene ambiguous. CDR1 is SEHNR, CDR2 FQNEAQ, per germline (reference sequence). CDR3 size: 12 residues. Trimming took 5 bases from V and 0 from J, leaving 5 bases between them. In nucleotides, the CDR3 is TGTGCCAGCAGCCCGAGCTCCTACGAGCAGTACTTC. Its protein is CASSPSSYEQYF.

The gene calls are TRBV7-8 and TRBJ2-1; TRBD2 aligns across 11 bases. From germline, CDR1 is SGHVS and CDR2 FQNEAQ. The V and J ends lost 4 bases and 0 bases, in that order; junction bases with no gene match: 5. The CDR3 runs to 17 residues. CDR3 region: CASSSHLAGGSYNEQFF. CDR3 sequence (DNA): TGTGCCAGCAGCTCACACCTAGCGGGAGGCTCCTACAATGAGCAGTTCTTC.

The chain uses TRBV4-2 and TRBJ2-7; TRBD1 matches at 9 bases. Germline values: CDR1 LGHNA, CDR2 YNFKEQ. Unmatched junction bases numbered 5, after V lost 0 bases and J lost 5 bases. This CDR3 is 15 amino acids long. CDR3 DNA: TGTGCCAGCAGCCAAGAGGGACAGGGTTGCGACGAGCAGTACTTC. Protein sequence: CASSQEGQGCDEQYF.

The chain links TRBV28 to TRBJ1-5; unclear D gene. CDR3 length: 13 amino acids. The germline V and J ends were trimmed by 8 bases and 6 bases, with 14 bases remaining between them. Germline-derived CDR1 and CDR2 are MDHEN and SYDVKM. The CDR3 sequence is CASRTRGAQPQHF. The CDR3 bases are TGTGCCAGCCGGACCCGAGGAGCTCAGCCCCAGCATTTT.

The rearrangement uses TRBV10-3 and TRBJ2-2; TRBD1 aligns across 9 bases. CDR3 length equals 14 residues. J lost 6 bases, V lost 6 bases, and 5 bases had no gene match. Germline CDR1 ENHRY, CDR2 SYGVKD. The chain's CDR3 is CAIRGTGIAGELFF. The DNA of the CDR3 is TGTGCCATCAGGGGGACAGGGATTGCCGGGGAGCTGTTTTTT.

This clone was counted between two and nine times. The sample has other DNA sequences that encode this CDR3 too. The CDR3 region has the DNA TGTGCCAGCAGCCCGAGACTAGCGGGAAGGTACGAGCAGTACTTC. Translated, it gives CASSPRLAGRYEQYF. The chain links TRBV7-2 to TRBJ2-7; 11 positions match TRBD2. The CDR3 covers 15 residues. Looked up from germline, CDR1 is SGHTA and CDR2 is FQGNSA. The J segment lost 4 bases and the V segment lost 5 bases, leaving 7 bases of the junction unmatched. Full variable domain (missing parts from reference TRBV7-2 and TRBJ2-7): GAGVSQSPSNKVTEKGKDVELRCDPISGHTALYWYRQSLGQGLEFLIYFQGNSAPDKSGLPSDRFSAERTGGSVSTLTIQRTQQEDSAVYLCASSPRLAGRYEQYFGPGTRLTVT.

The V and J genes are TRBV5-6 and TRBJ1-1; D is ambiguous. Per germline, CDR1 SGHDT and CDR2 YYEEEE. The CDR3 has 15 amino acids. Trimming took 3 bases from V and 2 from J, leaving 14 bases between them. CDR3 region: CASSSRPGINTEAFF. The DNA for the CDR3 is TGTGCCAGCAGCTCGCGTCCGGGCATCAACACTGAAGCTTTCTTT.

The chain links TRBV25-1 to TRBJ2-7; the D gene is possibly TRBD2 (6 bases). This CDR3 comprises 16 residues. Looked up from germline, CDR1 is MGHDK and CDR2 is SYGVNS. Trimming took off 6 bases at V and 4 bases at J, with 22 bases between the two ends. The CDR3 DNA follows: TGTGCCAGCAGGGGAATCAGCCGGAGGGGTGCATACGAGCAGTACTTC. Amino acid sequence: CASRGISRRGAYEQYF.

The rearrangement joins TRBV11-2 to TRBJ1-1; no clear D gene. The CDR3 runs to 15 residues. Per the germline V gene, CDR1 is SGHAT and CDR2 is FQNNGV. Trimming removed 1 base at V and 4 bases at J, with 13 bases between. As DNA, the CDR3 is TGTGCCAGCAGCTTAGGAAGTAGTGGATCCACTGAAGCTTTCTTT. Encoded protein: CASSLGSSGSTEAFF.

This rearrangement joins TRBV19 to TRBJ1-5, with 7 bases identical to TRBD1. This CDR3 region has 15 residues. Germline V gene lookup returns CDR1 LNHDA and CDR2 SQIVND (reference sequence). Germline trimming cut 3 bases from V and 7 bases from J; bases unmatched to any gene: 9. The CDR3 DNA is TGTGCCAGTAGTATTAACAGGGGAGAGGAACAGCCCCAGCATTTT. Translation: CASSINRGEEQPQHF.

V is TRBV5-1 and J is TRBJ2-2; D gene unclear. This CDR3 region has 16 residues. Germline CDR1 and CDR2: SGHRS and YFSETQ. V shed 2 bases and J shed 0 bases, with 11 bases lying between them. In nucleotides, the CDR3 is TGCGCCAGCAGCTTAACGGCGTTCGCGAACACCGGGGAGCTGTTTTTT. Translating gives CASSLTAFANTGELFF.

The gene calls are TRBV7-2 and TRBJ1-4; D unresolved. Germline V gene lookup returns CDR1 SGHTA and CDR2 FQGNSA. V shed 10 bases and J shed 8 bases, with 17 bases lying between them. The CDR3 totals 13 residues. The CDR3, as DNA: TGTGCCACCGGAGTGGCTTATGGCGAAAAACTGTTTTTT. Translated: CATGVAYGEKLFF. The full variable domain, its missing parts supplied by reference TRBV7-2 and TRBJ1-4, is GAGVSQSPSNKVTEKGKDVELRCDPISGHTALYWYRQSLGQGLEFLIYFQGNSAPDKSGLPSDRFSAERTGGSVSTLTIQRTQQEDSAVYLCATGVAYGEKLFFGSGTQLSVL.

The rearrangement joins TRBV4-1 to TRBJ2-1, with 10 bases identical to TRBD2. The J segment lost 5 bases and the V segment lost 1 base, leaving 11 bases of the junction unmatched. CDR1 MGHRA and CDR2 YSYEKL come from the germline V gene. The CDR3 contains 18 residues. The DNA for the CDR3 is TGCGCCAGCAGCCAAGTCGATCTGGGACTAGCGACTAACAATGAGCAGTTCTTC. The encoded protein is CASSQVDLGLATNNEQFF.

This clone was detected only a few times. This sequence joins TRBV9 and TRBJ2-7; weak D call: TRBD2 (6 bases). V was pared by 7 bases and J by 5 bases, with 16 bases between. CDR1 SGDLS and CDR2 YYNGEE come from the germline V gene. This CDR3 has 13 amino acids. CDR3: CASRGRFAHEQYF. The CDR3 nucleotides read TGTGCCAGCCGGGGGAGGTTCGCGCACGAGCAGTACTTC.

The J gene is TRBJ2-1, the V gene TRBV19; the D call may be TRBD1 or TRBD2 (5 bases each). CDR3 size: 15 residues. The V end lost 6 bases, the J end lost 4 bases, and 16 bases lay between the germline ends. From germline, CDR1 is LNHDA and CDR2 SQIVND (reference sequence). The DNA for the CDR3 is TGTGCCAGTAGAGTAGTTCCTGGGGGTTACAATGAGCAGTTCTTC. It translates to CASRVVPGGYNEQFF.

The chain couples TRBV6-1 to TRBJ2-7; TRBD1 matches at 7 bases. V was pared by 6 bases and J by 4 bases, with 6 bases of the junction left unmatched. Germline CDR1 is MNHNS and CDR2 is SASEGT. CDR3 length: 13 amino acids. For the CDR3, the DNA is TGTGCCAGCAGAGAGGGGGCGCGATACGAGCAGTACTTC. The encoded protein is CASREGARYEQYF.

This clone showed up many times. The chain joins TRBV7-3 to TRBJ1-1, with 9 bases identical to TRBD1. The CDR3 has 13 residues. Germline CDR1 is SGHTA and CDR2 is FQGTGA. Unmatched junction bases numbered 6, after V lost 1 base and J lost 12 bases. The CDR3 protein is CASSLMGQGRPFF. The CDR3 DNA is TGTGCCAGCAGCTTAATGGGACAGGGTCGGCCTTTCTTT. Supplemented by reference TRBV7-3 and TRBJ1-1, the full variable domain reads GAGVSQTPSNKVTEKGKYVELRCDPISGHTALYWYRQSLGQGPEFLIYFQGTGAADDSGLPNDRFFAVRPEGSVSTLKIQRTERGDSAVYLCASSLMGQGRPFFGQGTRLTVV.

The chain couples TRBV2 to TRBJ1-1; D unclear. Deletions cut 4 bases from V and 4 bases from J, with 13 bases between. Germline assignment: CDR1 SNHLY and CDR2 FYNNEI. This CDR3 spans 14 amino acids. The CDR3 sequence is CASSVGWGGTEAFF. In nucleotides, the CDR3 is TGTGCCAGCAGTGTGGGCTGGGGAGGCACTGAAGCTTTCTTT.

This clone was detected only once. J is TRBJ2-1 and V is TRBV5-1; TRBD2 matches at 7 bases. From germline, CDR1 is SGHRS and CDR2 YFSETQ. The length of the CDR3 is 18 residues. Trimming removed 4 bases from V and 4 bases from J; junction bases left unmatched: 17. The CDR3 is CASSDRQTWLADYNEQFF. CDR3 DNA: TGCGCCAGCAGCGATCGTCAGACGTGGCTAGCGGATTACAATGAGCAGTTCTTC.